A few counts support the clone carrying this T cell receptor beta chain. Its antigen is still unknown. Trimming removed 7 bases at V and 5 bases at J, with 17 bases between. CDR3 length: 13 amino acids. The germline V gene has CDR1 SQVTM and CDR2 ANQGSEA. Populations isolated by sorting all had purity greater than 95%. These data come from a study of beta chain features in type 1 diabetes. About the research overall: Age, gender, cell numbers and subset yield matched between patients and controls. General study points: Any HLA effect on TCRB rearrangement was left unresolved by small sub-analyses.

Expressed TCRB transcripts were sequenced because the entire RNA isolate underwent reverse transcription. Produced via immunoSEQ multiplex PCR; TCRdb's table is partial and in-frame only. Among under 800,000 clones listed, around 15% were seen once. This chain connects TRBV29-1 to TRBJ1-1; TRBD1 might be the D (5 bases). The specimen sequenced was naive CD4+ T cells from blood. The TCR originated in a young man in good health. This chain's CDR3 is CSARTRRRTEAFF. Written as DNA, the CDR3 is TGCAGCGCCCGGACACGACGGAGAACTGAAGCTTTCTTT.